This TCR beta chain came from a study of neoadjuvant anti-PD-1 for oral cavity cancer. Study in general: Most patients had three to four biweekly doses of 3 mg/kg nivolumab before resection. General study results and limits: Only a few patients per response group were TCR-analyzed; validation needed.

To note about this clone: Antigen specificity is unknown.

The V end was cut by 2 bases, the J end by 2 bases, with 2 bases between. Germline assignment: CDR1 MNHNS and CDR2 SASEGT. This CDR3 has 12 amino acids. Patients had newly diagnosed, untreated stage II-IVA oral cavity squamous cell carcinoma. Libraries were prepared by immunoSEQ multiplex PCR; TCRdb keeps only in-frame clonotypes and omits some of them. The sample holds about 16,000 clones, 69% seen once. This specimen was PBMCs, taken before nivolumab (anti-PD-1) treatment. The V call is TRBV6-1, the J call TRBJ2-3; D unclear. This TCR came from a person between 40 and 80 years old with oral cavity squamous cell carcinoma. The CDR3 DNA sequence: TGTGCCAGCAGTGAAACCACAGATACGCAGTATTTT. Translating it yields CASSETTDTQYF.